A single sample is the source of the 11 T cell receptor beta chains below, sequenced in a study of PD-1 blockade in classical Hodgkin lymphoma. Each patient experienced a relapse that followed autologous stem cell transplantation, and brentuximab vedotin exposure varied. The table came from immunoSEQ multiplex PCR; TCRdb's copy has only in-frame clones and leaves some out. The data show about 34,000 clones, less than 85% seen once. The sample in question was peripheral blood mononuclear cells (PBMCs), obtained before the second cycle of nivolumab. All receptors derive from a human donor with classical Hodgkin lymphoma.

The rearrangement joins TRBV5-6 to TRBJ2-3; the D is unclear. The CDR3 is 14 residues long. Germline CDR1 and CDR2: SGHDT and YYEEEE. V shed 0 bases and J shed 4 bases, with 9 bases lying between them. CDR3 in DNA: TGTGCCAGCAGCTTGGAAGGATCCCCAGATACGCAGTATTTT. This encodes CASSLEGSPDTQYF.

This chain links TRBV18 with TRBJ1-5; D is perhaps TRBD1 (5 bases). This CDR3 has 14 residues. The germline V gene encodes CDR1 KGHSH and CDR2 LQKENI. V gave up 2 bases and J gave up 2 bases, with 7 bases separating them. The CDR3: CASSPGRGNQPQHF. CDR3 nucleotides: TGTGCCAGCTCACCAGGCAGGGGCAATCAGCCCCAGCATTTT.

This clone showed up just a few times. This chain links TRBV29-1 with TRBJ2-5; 7 bases line up with TRBD1. Germline lookup yields CDR1 SQVTM and CDR2 ANQGSEA. V lost 3 bases to trimming and J lost 4 bases; unmatched junction nucleotides: 2. CDR3 length: 12 residues. The CDR3 coding sequence is TGCAGCGTTGATCCAGGGGGAGAGACCCAGTACTTC. It translates to CSVDPGGETQYF.

The rearrangement uses TRBV4-1 and TRBJ2-7; no firm D call. Germline assignment: CDR1 MGHRA and CDR2 YSYEKL. The length of the CDR3 is 13 residues. Between the trimmed V and J ends, which lost 4 bases and 1 base, there was a span of 8 bases. CDR3 sequence reads: CASSPGLSYEQYF. In nucleotides, the CDR3 is TGCGCCAGCAGCCCCGGGTTGTCCTACGAGCAGTACTTC.

J is TRBJ1-6 and V is TRBV4-1; the D gene is possibly TRBD1 (5 bases). Trimming pared 2 bases from V and 9 bases from J, leaving 8 bases between. Germline CDR1 is MGHRA and CDR2 is YSYEKL. The CDR3 consists of 13 residues. The CDR3 region has the DNA TGCGCCAGCAGCCAAATGGGGCTTTCACCCCTCCACTTT. Translating gives CASSQMGLSPLHF.

The V and J genes are TRBV11-2 and TRBJ2-7; D gene ambiguous. The CDR3 loop spans 12 amino acids. Trimming stripped 5 bases from V and 3 bases from J, with 8 bases between. Germline V lookup: CDR1 SGHAT, CDR2 FQNNGV. The CDR3 protein is CASSTVDYEQYF. The CDR3 coding sequence is TGTGCCAGCAGCACCGTCGACTACGAGCAGTACTTC.

This clone was found a few times. The chain has TRBV10-2 and TRBJ2-5, with 10 bases fitting TRBD2. Germline V gives CDR1 WSHSY, CDR2 SAAADI. The CDR3 runs 17 residues. V was clipped by 0 bases and J by 1 base; unmatched bases: 5. CDR3 residues: CASSESGSGGVQETQYF. Here the CDR3 DNA reads TGCGCCAGCAGTGAGTCGGGAAGCGGGGGGGTCCAAGAGACCCAGTACTTC.

The V and J genes are TRBV6-1 and TRBJ1-3; D unclear. The CDR3 runs 14 residues. Trimming removed 7 bases at V and 0 bases at J, with 10 bases between. Germline loops: CDR1 MNHNS, CDR2 SASEGT. The chain's CDR3 is CASTIHSSGNTIYF. The CDR3 DNA sequence: TGTGCCAGCACCATTCACTCCTCTGGAAACACCATATATTTT.

The rearrangement uses TRBV11-3 and TRBJ2-3, with D tentatively TRBD1 or TRBD2 (6 bases each). This CDR3 is built from 15 residues. CDR1 and CDR2 from the germline V gene are SGHNT and YENEEA. V lost 1 base, J lost 6 bases, and 14 bases lay in between. CDR3 bases: TGTGCCAGCAGCTTAGGGGGGGCGCGGGCGGATACGCAGTATTTT. Translation: CASSLGGARADTQYF.

The chain carries TRBV27 and TRBJ1-1; 9 bases match TRBD1. The germline CDR1 and CDR2 sequences are MNHEY and SMNVEV (reference sequence). With V trimmed by 3 bases and J by 1 base, 9 bases remained unmatched. CDR3 length: 17 residues. DNA for the CDR3: TGTGCCAGCAGTTTCCTCCCGGGACAGGGAGGGAACACTGAAGCTTTCTTT. This translates into CASSFLPGQGGNTEAFF.

By frequency in the sample, this clone is medium-sized (0.01 to 0.1%). This chain joins TRBV5-1 and TRBJ1-1; TRBD1 is a possible D gene (6 bases). The germline V and J ends were trimmed by 5 bases and 1 base, with 12 bases remaining between them. There are 14 residues in the CDR3. The V gene's germline CDR1 is SGHRS and CDR2 YFSETQ. CDR3 DNA sequence: TGCGCCAGCAGTTCAGGACAGCCGAACACTGAAGCTTTCTTT. Amino acids: CASSSGQPNTEAFF. The whole variable domain, filled in from reference TRBV5-1 and TRBJ1-1, reads KAGVTQTPRYLIKTRGQQVTLSCSPISGHRSVSWYQQTPGQGLQFLFEYFSETQRNKGNFPGRFSGRQFSNSRSEMNVSTLELGDSALYLCASSSGQPNTEAFFGQGTRLTVV.